This TCR beta chain derives from a study of response to subunit inactivated influenza vaccine. This clonotype was found a few times. TCRdb reprocessed the RT-PCR reads via MiXCR and lists one record per CDR3 protein. This sample yields 180,000 or so distinct CDR3 sequences, of which about 12% are seen a single time; about 31% belongs to the top ten. This same sample was also part of a study on T cells expressing NK-cell markers. That publication notes: As the method of synthesis, 5'RACE template switching with UMIs yielded TCR beta cDNA. Sorted CD3+CD56+NKG2C+, CD3+CD56+NKG2C- and CD3+CD56-NKG2C+ T cells supplied TCR beta repertoires.

This receptor was obtained from a middle-aged man who received an inactivated influenza vaccine. The source was CD8+ T cells sorted from PBMCs, collected roughly 12 days after vaccination.

CDR3 nucleotide sequence: TGTGCCAGCAGTTACCCTAGCCAGGACACCGGGGAGCTGTTTTTT. Amino acid sequence: CASSYPSQDTGELFF. The gene calls are TRBV6-2 or TRBV6-3 and TRBJ2-2; maybe TRBD2 (5 bases). CDR1 and CDR2 from the germline V gene are MNHEY and SVGEGT. CDR3 length: 15 amino acids. The V end was cut by 2 bases, the J end by 3 bases, with 10 bases between.